The 3 T cell receptor beta chains presented below share a single source sample, sequenced in a study of cytomegalovirus exposure and HLA in healthy donors. PCR used 60 Vbeta primers and 13 Jbeta primers. Clones were read by immunoSEQ multiplex PCR, and TCRdb kept only the in-frame ones, dropping some. The sample yields about 150,000 clones, 61% seen once. The source material was PBMCs. These receptors were collected from a male donor in good health and CMV-seronegative.

The chain carries TRBV6-1 and TRBJ2-1, with 8 bases that match TRBD2. The CDR3 is 15 residues long. V lost 6 bases, J lost 8 bases, and 12 bases stayed unmatched. Germline V CDR1 and CDR2: MNHNS, SASEGT. For the CDR3, the DNA is TGTGCCAGCAGGTCTGCCGGGGGGGAATCACATGAGCAGTTCTTC. Protein: CASRSAGGESHEQFF.

This rearrangement joins TRBV19 to TRBJ1-3; 10 bases are shared with TRBD1. From germline, CDR1 is LNHDA and CDR2 SQIVND (reference sequence). The CDR3 runs to 15 residues. V was pared by 4 bases and J by 3 bases, with 3 bases of the junction left unmatched. This CDR3 reads CASSRDRGLGNTIYF. Written as DNA, the CDR3 is TGTGCCAGTAGTAGGGACAGGGGACTTGGAAACACCATATATTTT.

The CDR3 sequence: CASSLGQLYEQYF. The CDR3 region has the DNA TGTGCCAGCAGCTTGGGACAGCTCTACGAGCAGTACTTC. The chain combines TRBV5-6 with TRBJ2-7; maybe TRBD1 (5 bases). Germline values: CDR1 SGHDT, CDR2 YYEEEE. This CDR3 is built from 13 residues. Between the trimmed V and J ends, which lost 0 bases and 3 bases, there was a span of 7 bases.